A selection of T cell receptor beta chains follows, all from one sample in a study of OX40 agonist ivuxolimab in advanced cancers. Generated by immunoSEQ multiplex PCR, the TCRdb table keeps only in-frame clones and is missing some. This sample has 60,000 or so clones, with around 84% found just once. Source: CD4+ or CD8+ T cells sorted from blood, taken in a trial of the OX40 agonist ivuxolimab. The receptors derive from an adult with an advanced solid tumor such as melanoma, head and neck, liver or kidney cancer. Each CDR3 is given with its conserved first and last residue. The D gene is left open where the match is weak. Clone size, where shown, is once, few, many, or a class for clones that have expanded.

clone size: -
V gene: TRBV5-6
D gene: -
J gene: TRBJ1-1
CDR3 protein: CASSLDQWEAFF
CDR3 DNA: TGTGCCAGCAGCTTGGATCAGTGGGAAGCTTTCTTT

clone size: -
V gene: TRBV28
D gene: -
J gene: TRBJ2-2
CDR3 protein: CASSSTITAGELFF
CDR3 DNA: TGTGCCAGCAGCTCAACTATAACGGCCGGGGAGCTGTTTTTT

clone size: few
V gene: TRBV19
D gene: -
J gene: TRBJ2-1
CDR3 protein: CASSAGAGAVYNEQFF
CDR3 DNA: TGTGCCAGTTCCGCCGGGGCGGGGGCTGTATACAATGAGCAGTTCTTC

clone size: -
V gene: TRBV7-2
D gene: -
J gene: TRBJ1-1
CDR3 protein: CASSPNRVGTEAFF
CDR3 DNA: TGTGCCAGCAGCCCTAACAGGGTTGGCACTGAAGCTTTCTTT

clone size: -
V gene: TRBV7-6
D gene: -
J gene: TRBJ1-1
CDR3 protein: CASSPTPNTEAFF
CDR3 DNA: TGTGCCAGCAGTCCAACCCCGAACACTGAAGCTTTCTTT

clone size: -
V gene: TRBV4-1
D gene: TRBD1
J gene: TRBJ1-5
CDR3 protein: CASSQATGGGNQPQHF
CDR3 DNA: TGCGCCAGCAGCCAAGCAACAGGGGGGGGCAATCAGCCCCAGCATTTT

clone size: few
V gene: TRBV7-9
D gene: -
J gene: TRBJ2-2
CDR3 protein: CASSLEGNGGELFF
CDR3 DNA: TGTGCCAGCAGCTTAGAGGGGAATGGAGGGGAGCTGTTTTTT

clone size: -
V gene: TRBV30
D gene: -
J gene: TRBJ2-2
CDR3 protein: CAGRGASNTGELFF
CDR3 DNA: TGTGCCGGGAGAGGGGCGTCAAACACCGGGGAGCTGTTTTTT

clone size: -
V gene: TRBV13
D gene: TRBD1
J gene: TRBJ2-7
CDR3 protein: CASSSHQGVVYEQYF
CDR3 DNA: TGTGCCAGCAGCTCACACCAGGGGGTTGTATACGAGCAGTACTTC

clone size: -
V gene: TRBV5-4
D gene: -
J gene: TRBJ2-6
CDR3 protein: CASSADPWGANVLTF
CDR3 DNA: TGTGCCAGCAGCGCCGACCCCTGGGGGGCCAACGTCCTGACTTTC

clone size: -
V gene: TRBV5-4
D gene: TRBD1
J gene: TRBJ1-2
CDR3 protein: CASSGGQVLYGYTF
CDR3 DNA: TGTGCCAGCAGCGGGGGACAGGTTCTCTATGGCTACACCTTC

clone size: -
V gene: TRBV7-9
D gene: TRBD1
J gene: TRBJ1-4
CDR3 protein: CASSLGNYRGEKLFF
CDR3 DNA: TGTGCCAGCAGCTTAGGAAACTACAGGGGAGAAAAACTGTTTTTT

clone size: -
V gene: TRBV6-6
D gene: -
J gene: TRBJ2-5
CDR3 protein: CASSYSIGSEETQYF
CDR3 DNA: TGTGCCAGCAGTTACTCGATCGGTAGCGAAGAGACCCAGTACTTC

clone size: -
V gene: TRBV7-2
D gene: -
J gene: TRBJ2-6
CDR3 protein: CASSLVPGVNVLTF
CDR3 DNA: TGTGCCAGCAGCTTAGTTCCCGGGGTCAACGTCCTGACTTTC

clone size: -
V gene: TRBV7-9
D gene: -
J gene: TRBJ1-1
CDR3 protein: CASSLGRPNTEAFF
CDR3 DNA: TGTGCCAGCAGCTTAGGGCGTCCGAACACTGAAGCTTTCTTT

clone size: -
V gene: TRBV4-2
D gene: -
J gene: TRBJ1-2
CDR3 protein: CASSQDRMRGYGYTF
CDR3 DNA: TGTGCCAGCAGCCAGGATCGGATGAGGGGCTATGGCTACACCTTC

clone size: -
V gene: TRBV7-2
D gene: TRBD2
J gene: TRBJ2-7
CDR3 protein: CASSLGGAMSYEQYF
CDR3 DNA: TGTGCCAGCAGCCTCGGGGGGGCAATGTCCTACGAGCAGTACTTC

clone size: -
V gene: TRBV5-6
D gene: -
J gene: TRBJ2-7
CDR3 protein: CASTTLVGGAYEQYF
CDR3 DNA: TGTGCCAGCACCACGCTTGTTGGCGGAGCCTACGAGCAGTACTTC

clone size: -
V gene: TRBV28
D gene: -
J gene: TRBJ1-2
CDR3 protein: CASTISGSTSNYGYTF
CDR3 DNA: TGTGCCAGCACCATAAGTGGATCAACGTCAAACTATGGCTACACCTTC

clone size: -
V gene: TRBV7-9
D gene: TRBD2
J gene: TRBJ2-1
CDR3 protein: CASVELAGPDEQFF
CDR3 DNA: TGTGCCAGCGTCGAATTAGCGGGACCCGATGAGCAGTTCTTC

clone size: -
V gene: TRBV7-6
D gene: TRBD1
J gene: TRBJ2-3
CDR3 protein: CASSRQGGTGVFTDTQYF
CDR3 DNA: TGTGCCAGCAGCAGGCAGGGAGGGACAGGGGTATTCACAGATACGCAGTATTTT

clone size: -
V gene: TRBV6-6
D gene: -
J gene: TRBJ1-2
CDR3 protein: CASSYSRTDGYTF
CDR3 DNA: TGTGCCAGCAGTTACTCGAGGACGGATGGCTACACCTTC

clone size: -
V gene: TRBV6-6
D gene: -
J gene: TRBJ2-1
CDR3 protein: CASQSLQGSYNEQFF
CDR3 DNA: TGTGCCAGCCAATCCCTACAGGGCTCCTACAATGAGCAGTTCTTC

clone size: -
V gene: TRBV6-1
D gene: -
J gene: TRBJ1-5
CDR3 protein: CASSPTLRQPQHF
CDR3 DNA: TGTGCCAGCAGTCCCACTTTACGTCAGCCCCAGCATTTT

clone size: -
V gene: TRBV19
D gene: -
J gene: TRBJ2-3
CDR3 protein: CAIRDRTSTDTQYF
CDR3 DNA: TGTGCCATCAGAGACAGGACTAGCACAGATACGCAGTATTTT

clone size: -
V gene: TRBV30
D gene: -
J gene: TRBJ1-1
CDR3 protein: CAWGEGSWTEAFF
CDR3 DNA: TGTGCCTGGGGAGAGGGGTCGTGGACTGAAGCTTTCTTT

clone size: -
V gene: TRBV18
D gene: -
J gene: TRBJ1-2
CDR3 protein: CASSPNDGNGYTF
CDR3 DNA: TGTGCCAGCTCACCAAACGACGGGAATGGCTACACCTTC

clone size: -
V gene: TRBV6-5
D gene: TRBD1
J gene: TRBJ1-3
CDR3 protein: CASSYLTGSGNTIYF
CDR3 DNA: TGTGCCAGCAGTTACTTGACAGGGTCTGGAAACACCATATATTTT

clone size: -
V gene: TRBV7-9
D gene: -
J gene: TRBJ1-1
CDR3 protein: CASSLRDMTNTEAFF
CDR3 DNA: TGTGCCAGCAGCCTTCGGGACATGACGAACACTGAAGCTTTCTTT

clone size: -
V gene: TRBV5-1
D gene: -
J gene: TRBJ2-2
CDR3 protein: CASSKDTNTGELFF
CDR3 DNA: TGCGCCAGCAGTAAGGACACTAACACCGGGGAGCTGTTTTTT

clone size: -
V gene: TRBV4-1
D gene: -
J gene: TRBJ2-7
CDR3 protein: CASSQVQGNDEQYF
CDR3 DNA: TGCGCCAGCAGCCAAGTTCAGGGAAATGACGAGCAGTACTTC

clone size: -
V gene: TRBV19
D gene: TRBD2
J gene: TRBJ2-3
CDR3 protein: CASSPEGLAGTDTQYF
CDR3 DNA: TGTGCCAGTAGTCCCGAGGGCCTAGCGGGAACAGATACGCAGTATTTT

clone size: -
V gene: TRBV27
D gene: -
J gene: TRBJ1-6
CDR3 protein: CASSILRGLTDSPLHF
CDR3 DNA: TGTGCCAGCAGTATCCTTAGAGGGTTGACGGATTCACCCCTCCACTTT

clone size: -
V gene: TRBV5-5
D gene: -
J gene: TRBJ2-7
CDR3 protein: CASSLEGTSYEQYF
CDR3 DNA: TGTGCCAGCAGCTTAGAGGGGACGTCCTACGAGCAGTACTTC

clone size: -
V gene: TRBV5-1
D gene: -
J gene: TRBJ2-1
CDR3 protein: CASSLATDNNEQFF
CDR3 DNA: TGCGCCAGCAGCTTGGCCACAGACAACAATGAGCAGTTCTTC

clone size: -
V gene: TRBV9
D gene: -
J gene: TRBJ2-2
CDR3 protein: CASRSGVHLGELFF
CDR3 DNA: TGTGCCAGCCGAAGTGGCGTTCACCTCGGGGAGCTGTTTTTT

clone size: few
V gene: TRBV19
D gene: -
J gene: TRBJ1-1
CDR3 protein: CASSIGGNTEAFF
CDR3 DNA: TGTGCCAGTAGTATAGGTGGGAACACTGAAGCTTTCTTT

clone size: -
V gene: TRBV29-1
D gene: -
J gene: TRBJ1-1
CDR3 protein: CSASVAGAATEAFF
CDR3 DNA: TGCAGCGCCTCGGTCGCTGGGGCGGCCACTGAAGCTTTCTTT

clone size: -
V gene: TRBV6-5
D gene: -
J gene: TRBJ1-4
CDR3 protein: CATWTPAGEKLFF
CDR3 DNA: TGTGCCACCTGGACTCCCGCGGGAGAAAAACTGTTTTTT

clone size: -
V gene: TRBV6-1
D gene: -
J gene: TRBJ2-7
CDR3 protein: CASSEGDWSSYEQYF
CDR3 DNA: TGTGCCAGCAGTGAAGGGGACTGGAGCTCCTACGAGCAGTACTTC

clone size: -
V gene: TRBV7-9
D gene: -
J gene: TRBJ2-7
CDR3 protein: CASSLHGGSSYEQYF
CDR3 DNA: TGTGCCAGCAGCTTACACGGGGGTAGCTCCTACGAGCAGTACTTC

clone size: -
V gene: TRBV30
D gene: -
J gene: TRBJ1-4
CDR3 protein: CAWSVRPEKLFF
CDR3 DNA: TGTGCCTGGAGTGTACGGCCGGAAAAACTGTTTTTT

clone size: -
V gene: TRBV6-6
D gene: -
J gene: TRBJ2-7
CDR3 protein: CASSPNPTYTYEQYF
CDR3 DNA: TGTGCCAGCAGTCCAAACCCAACATATACCTACGAGCAGTACTTC

clone size: -
V gene: TRBV5-1
D gene: TRBD1
J gene: TRBJ1-2
CDR3 protein: CASSLSPGQGYGYTF
CDR3 DNA: TGCGCCAGCAGCTTGTCGCCGGGACAGGGTTATGGCTACACCTTC

clone size: -
V gene: TRBV5-4
D gene: -
J gene: TRBJ2-7
CDR3 protein: CASSLDFHEQYF
CDR3 DNA: TGTGCCAGCAGCTTGGATTTCCACGAGCAGTACTTC

clone size: medium-sized
V gene: TRBV28
D gene: -
J gene: TRBJ1-2
CDR3 protein: CASNRQPRDYGDGYTF
CDR3 DNA: TGTGCCAGTAATAGGCAGCCCCGTGACTATGGAGATGGCTACACCTTC

clone size: -
V gene: TRBV5-1
D gene: -
J gene: TRBJ1-3
CDR3 protein: CASSADSYSGNTIYF
CDR3 DNA: TGCGCCAGCAGCGCCGACAGTTACTCTGGAAACACCATATATTTT

clone size: -
V gene: TRBV9
D gene: TRBD2
J gene: TRBJ2-5
CDR3 protein: CASSVGLAGEETQYF
CDR3 DNA: TGTGCCAGCAGCGTAGGACTAGCGGGAGAAGAGACCCAGTACTTC

clone size: -
V gene: TRBV4-3
D gene: -
J gene: TRBJ1-5
CDR3 protein: CASSQGRQGYQPQHF
CDR3 DNA: TGCGCCAGCAGCCAAGGTCGGCAGGGCTATCAGCCCCAGCATTTT

clone size: -
V gene: TRBV7-2
D gene: -
J gene: TRBJ1-6
CDR3 protein: CASSPVSSNSPLHF
CDR3 DNA: TGTGCCAGCAGCCCTGTGAGCAGTAATTCACCCCTCCACTTT

clone size: -
V gene: TRBV4-3
D gene: -
J gene: TRBJ1-3
CDR3 protein: CASSQDRGPGNTIYF
CDR3 DNA: TGCGCCAGCAGCCAAGACCGGGGTCCTGGAAACACCATATATTTT